Described below is a single T cell receptor beta chain sequence and its context. Its antigen is unidentified. This CDR3 has 14 amino acids. Germline-derived CDR1 and CDR2 are SGHRS and YFSETQ. J gave up 4 bases and V 0 bases, and 3 bases lay outside the gene matches. A single record per CDR3 protein comes from TCRdb applying MiXCR to the 5' RACE reads. Of 300,000 to 400,000 distinct CDR3 sequences listed, roughly 15% are singletons. The sample comes from a study of CD8 T cells in ankylosing spondylitis. Overall study results and limits: Matched ankylosing spondylitis synovial fluid reportedly contained a significantly enriched population of disease-linked clones.

The sequencing sample was made of blood, either unsorted or a sorted T cell fraction (not recorded which). This chain links TRBV5-1 with TRBJ2-5; the match to TRBD2 covers 7 bases. The source of this sequence is a male donor with ankylosing spondylitis or in good health (not recorded which). DNA of the CDR3: TGCGCCAGCAGCTTGGGAATAGCGGGAGAGACCCAGTACTTC. It yields the protein CASSLGIAGETQYF. Full variable domain (remainder filled in from reference TRBV5-1 and TRBJ2-5): KAGVTQTPRYLIKTRGQQVTLSCSPISGHRSVSWYQQTPGQGLQFLFEYFSETQRNKGNFPGRFSGRQFSNSRSEMNVSTLELGDSALYLCASSLGIAGETQYFGPGTRLLVL.